These T cell receptor beta chains were read from a single sample in a study of blood T cell repertoires in COVID-19. Sequencing was performed with immunoSEQ multiplex PCR; in TCRdb, only in-frame clones are kept and a portion is missing. The top ten hold about 4% of the sample, which has approximately 200,000 clones, about 88% seen once. Sequencing input: PBMCs or T cells enriched from blood (not recorded which). Receptors were obtained from a woman aged 25 to 39 who had been exposed to COVID-19. CDR3s leave out the opening cysteine and the closing phenylalanine or tryptophan. The D gene is left open where the match is weak.

d_call v_call cdr3_aa
- TRBV7-6 ASSSRVGKTTYEQY
- TRBV7-9 ASGWAGSYNEQF
TRBD2 TRBV7-9 ASGRGGSGAKNIQY
- TRBV20-1 SGEGNTEAF
TRBD1 TRBV19 ASSIRQGAYEQY
- TRBV7-9 ASSSDNEQF
- TRBV9 ASNPPGTTNYGYT
- TRBV27 ASSSSWAPDTQY
- TRBV24-1 ATSDLLLYCSNQPQH
- TRBV4-1 ASSQATGFTYEQY
- TRBV6-5 ASSYSRQDNSPLH